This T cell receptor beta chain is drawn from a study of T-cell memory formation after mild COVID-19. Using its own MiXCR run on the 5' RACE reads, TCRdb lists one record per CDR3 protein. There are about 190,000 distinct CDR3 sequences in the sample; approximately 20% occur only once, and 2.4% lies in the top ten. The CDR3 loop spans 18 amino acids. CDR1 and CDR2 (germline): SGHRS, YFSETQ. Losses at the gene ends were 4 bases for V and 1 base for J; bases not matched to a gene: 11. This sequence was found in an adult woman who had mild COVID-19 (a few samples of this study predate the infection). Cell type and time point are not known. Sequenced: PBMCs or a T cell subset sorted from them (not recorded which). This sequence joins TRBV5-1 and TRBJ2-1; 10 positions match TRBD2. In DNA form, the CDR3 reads TGCGCCAGCAGCATGCCACTTACTAGCGGGGAGTCCTACAATGAGCAGTTCTTC. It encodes CASSMPLTSGESYNEQFF.